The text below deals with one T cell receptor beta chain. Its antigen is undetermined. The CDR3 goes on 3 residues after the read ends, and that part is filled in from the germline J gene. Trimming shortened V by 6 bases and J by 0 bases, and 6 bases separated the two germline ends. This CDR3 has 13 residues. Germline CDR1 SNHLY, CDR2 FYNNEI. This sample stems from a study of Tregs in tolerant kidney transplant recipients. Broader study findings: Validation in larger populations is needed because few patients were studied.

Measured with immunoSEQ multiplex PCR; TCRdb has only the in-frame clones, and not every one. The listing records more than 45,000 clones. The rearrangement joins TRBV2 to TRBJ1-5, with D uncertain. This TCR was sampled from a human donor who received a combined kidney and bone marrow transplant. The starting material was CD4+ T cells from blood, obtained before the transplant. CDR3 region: CASSTDSNQPQHF. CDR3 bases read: TGTGCCAGCAGCACAGATAGCAATCAGCCC.